These T cell receptor beta chains were read from a single sample in a study of CD8+ T cells in alopecia areata. Measured with immunoSEQ multiplex PCR; TCRdb has only the in-frame clones, and not every one. The table lists 200,000 or so clones, about three fifths of them singletons. Specimen: CD4+ T cells sorted from blood, collected at week 24, from a patient treated with tofacitinib. These TCRs come from a human donor with alopecia areata. Both conserved end residues are part of each CDR3. The D gene is left open where the match is weak. Clone size is given for some rows only: seen once, a few or many times, or a class if the clone is expanded.

cdr3_nt: TGCGCCAGCAGCTTGTTGCTAGCGGGACCTACGGAGACCCAGTACTTC
cdr3_aa: CASSLLLAGPTETQYF
d_call: TRBD2
cdr3_length: 16
j_call: TRBJ2-5
v_call: TRBV5-1
clone_size: NA

cdr3_nt: TGTGCCAGCAGCTTTACAGCGGACACTGAAGCTTTCTTT
cdr3_aa: CASSFTADTEAFF
d_call: NA
cdr3_length: 13
j_call: TRBJ1-1
v_call: TRBV7-9
clone_size: NA

cdr3_nt: TGTGCCAGCAGCTCAATAGCGGGAGTCACCGGGGAGCTGTTTTTT
cdr3_aa: CASSSIAGVTGELFF
d_call: TRBD2
cdr3_length: 15
j_call: TRBJ2-2
v_call: TRBV7-8
clone_size: NA

cdr3_nt: TGTGCCAGCAGGTCTGCCTACGAGCAGTACTTC
cdr3_aa: CASRSAYEQYF
d_call: NA
cdr3_length: 11
j_call: TRBJ2-7
v_call: TRBV28
clone_size: NA

cdr3_nt: TGTGCCAGCAGTGATCGGCAGGGAGAAGATGGCTACACCTTC
cdr3_aa: CASSDRQGEDGYTF
d_call: NA
cdr3_length: 14
j_call: TRBJ1-2
v_call: TRBV6-1
clone_size: once

cdr3_nt: TGCAGCGCTGCGGACCCGGCGGACACCGGGGAGCTGTTTTTT
cdr3_aa: CSAADPADTGELFF
d_call: NA
cdr3_length: 14
j_call: TRBJ2-2
v_call: TRBV29-1
clone_size: NA

cdr3_nt: TGTGCCAGCAGCTTAGGACGGAACACTGAAGCTTTCTTT
cdr3_aa: CASSLGRNTEAFF
d_call: NA
cdr3_length: 13
j_call: TRBJ1-1
v_call: TRBV7-8
clone_size: NA

cdr3_nt: TGTGCCAGCTCAGCCAATCGACAGGGGGTTAACTATGGCTACACCTTC
cdr3_aa: CASSANRQGVNYGYTF
d_call: TRBD1
cdr3_length: 16
j_call: TRBJ1-2
v_call: TRBV18
clone_size: NA

cdr3_nt: TGTGCCAGCAGTGAAGGTAGAGCGACAGATACGCAGTATTTT
cdr3_aa: CASSEGRATDTQYF
d_call: NA
cdr3_length: 14
j_call: TRBJ2-3
v_call: TRBV2
clone_size: few

cdr3_nt: TGTGCCAGCAGCCCCCGCGGCGGGGGGGTTTACGAGCAGTACTTC
cdr3_aa: CASSPRGGGVYEQYF
d_call: TRBD2
cdr3_length: 15
j_call: TRBJ2-7
v_call: TRBV7-2
clone_size: medium-sized

cdr3_nt: TGCGCCAGCAGCTTCAGGGGGCAAATGAACACTGAAGCTTTCTTT
cdr3_aa: CASSFRGQMNTEAFF
d_call: TRBD1
cdr3_length: 15
j_call: TRBJ1-1
v_call: TRBV5-1
clone_size: NA

cdr3_nt: TGTGCATGCCAGACTAATGAAAAACTGTTTTTT
cdr3_aa: CACQTNEKLFF
d_call: NA
cdr3_length: 11
j_call: TRBJ1-4
v_call: TRBV10-3
clone_size: few

cdr3_nt: TGTGCCAGCAGGGACAGCAATCAGCCCCAGCATTTT
cdr3_aa: CASRDSNQPQHF
d_call: NA
cdr3_length: 12
j_call: TRBJ1-5
v_call: TRBV2
clone_size: NA

cdr3_nt: TGTGCCAGCAGCTTGGGAGGGGACGGCTACACCTTC
cdr3_aa: CASSLGGDGYTF
d_call: NA
cdr3_length: 12
j_call: TRBJ1-2
v_call: TRBV5-4
clone_size: NA

cdr3_nt: TGCGCCAGCAGCTTGGAGGGCGGGACGCGGGAGACCCAGTACTTC
cdr3_aa: CASSLEGGTRETQYF
d_call: NA
cdr3_length: 15
j_call: TRBJ2-5
v_call: TRBV5-1
clone_size: few

cdr3_nt: TGTGCCACCAGCACCCCGCCGGGCAGGGGCTCTTCACCCCTCCACTTT
cdr3_aa: CATSTPPGRGSSPLHF
d_call: NA
cdr3_length: 16
j_call: TRBJ1-6
v_call: TRBV15
clone_size: NA